This T cell receptor (beta chain) was profiled in a study of cytomegalovirus exposure and HLA in healthy donors. There are 15 residues in the CDR3. Germline CDR1 reads KGHSH; CDR2 reads LQKENI. The V gene end was trimmed by 3 bases and the J gene end by 4 bases; junction bases not matched to a gene: 9. In the PCR, 60 Vbeta and 13 Jbeta primers were used. Profiling relied on immunoSEQ multiplex PCR, and the TCRdb table lists in-frame clones only, not all of them. The sample carries 150,000 to 200,000 clones, around 78% recorded once. Material for sequencing was PBMCs. V gene TRBV18 combines with J gene TRBJ2-7; 7 positions agree with TRBD1. The source is a man aged 25-40 years in good health and CMV-seronegative. The CDR3 region has the DNA TGTGCCAGCTCACCTTGGGACAGAAAGGAATACGAGCAGTACTTC. Translation gives CASSPWDRKEYEQYF.